In this sample, the clone carrying this T cell receptor (beta chain) turned up many times. The antigen is undetermined. These data are taken from a study of response to subunit inactivated influenza vaccine. Whole-study results and caveats: Each seasonal flu vaccination may recruit only limited new T cells, authors suggested.

In TCRdb, the RT-PCR reads were re-called with MiXCR into one record per CDR3 protein. The sample holds under 200,000 distinct CDR3 sequences; approximately 10% are singletons and the top ten take around an eighth. This TCR came from a middle-aged man who received an inactivated influenza vaccine. This specimen consisted of non-naive T cells sorted from PBMCs, obtained roughly 47 days after vaccination.

The CDR3 coding sequence is TGTGCCAGCTCACCACCGATTAGCCGAGAGACCCAGTACTTC. Encoded protein: CASSPPISRETQYF. V and J are TRBV18 and TRBJ2-5, with no clear D. V lost 0 bases to trimming and J lost 4 bases, with 9 bases between them. The CDR3 is made up of 14 amino acids. Germline CDR1 and CDR2: KGHSH and LQKENI.